This TCR beta chain was obtained from a study of shared clonotypes between healthy human individuals (dated by TCRdb to the early 2020s). In the study overall: A few men and two women, aged 18 to 49 years, made up the cohort. For each donor, CD4 naive and CD4 memory were each given three plates, CD8 naive was given two plates, and CD8 memory was given one plate. To estimate repertoire size and how much clonotypes are shared between individuals, the study performed deep sequencing of blood TCR repertoires from about 5 healthy adults. To increase sequencing depth and limit assay-specific biases, TCR repertoire library preparation and sequencing were carried out by different laboratories using diverse techniques. Leukapheresis yielded between about 0.94 and 8.9 billion PBMCs per donor. Points the paper makes about the study in general: Compared with non-shared clonotypes, the clonotypes found in all four sorted-subset donors had higher generation probabilities. Incomplete sequencing was indicated by rarefaction of sorted-subset datasets, despite the large sequencing depth. Sampling was restricted to blood, and TCR repertoires in tissues likely differ from the TCR repertoires found in blood. Pairwise subsampling indicated that sequencing depth was expected to affect the degree of clonotype sharing among donors. Because the study included a small number of donors, the genetic and exposure-history diversity represented was limited. About 4.5% of naive CD4, 3.5% of naive CD8, 2.3% of memory CD4, and about 0.4% of memory CD8 clonotypes were shared across a few donors. Larger estimated clonotype richness was generally found for naive subsets than for memory subsets.

Using the deep immunoSEQ assay, TCR CDR3 regions were amplified from genomic DNA by multiplex PCR. Extracted genomic DNA from each cell subset was spread evenly across all wells of several immunoSEQ 96-well plates, with each plate serving as a replicate. Each replicate PCR for sorted subsets received around 210 ng genomic DNA, equal to around 32,000 T cell genomes. Purified libraries were measured with a Qubit 3.0 fluorometer, size-checked on a Bioanalyzer 2100, and measured again with the KAPA Library Quantification kit. Every immunoSEQ 96-well plate was sequenced on a separate single-read 150-cycle Illumina NextSeq 550 flow cell. The published analysis was carried out like this. The immunoSEQ output contained only junctional sequences without quality scores, so filtering could not match that applied to full-length reads. Sequences were annotated with PyIR, a Python wrapper for IgBLAST v1.9, and V/J genes and CDR3 were assigned using IMGT germline references. Reads with weak V/J assignments (E-value above 1e-6), missing CDR3, stop codons, out-of-frame junctions, or ambiguous translated residues were removed. V3J clonotypes were defined as sequences sharing the same inferred V gene, J gene, and CDR3 amino acid sequence. The percentage overlap between two repertoires was calculated by dividing the number of shared unique clonotypes by the size of the smaller repertoire. RTK rarefaction, the Chao1 estimator, and Recon v2.1 estimates of unobserved clonotypes were used to assess repertoire richness. For all TCRbeta clonotypes obtained by the gDNA method from a few donors, generation probabilities were computed with OLGA. TCRdb retrieved this table from immuneACCESS and kept in-frame rearrangements only. Not all clones are present; in checked studies, unresolved V genes account for under half, and no reason is known for the remainder. V, J and clone size were drawn from that table, and D and trimming were deduced from the DNA. The sample yields over 2 million clones; under 95% were counted once. The top ten clones comprise 0.37% of the sample.

Healthy HIV-negative adults with no recently reported acute infections or vaccinations were included as donors. All donors were Caucasian adults living in Nashville, Tennessee, USA. CD4+ T cells were enriched through magnetic negative selection, after which naive cells were positively selected on CD45RA and the remaining negative fraction served as the memory subset. After blood collection by leukapheresis, PBMCs were isolated using Ficoll-Histopaque density gradient centrifugation and then cryopreserved in the vapor phase of liquid nitrogen. Purity and quantity of every magnetically sorted T cell population were checked by analytical flow cytometry. Each sorted fraction had its genomic DNA isolated and then quantified by UV absorbance on a Nanodrop 2000c. Taken from the germline V gene, the CDR1 and CDR2 loops are SGHRS and YFSETQ. V loses 0 bases at its end and J loses 0 bases; junction bases beyond the gene matches: 9. Including cysteine and phenylalanine, the CDR3 has 18 amino acids. The kept DNA is CDR3 alone, 54 bases in frame from the first base.

To note about this clone: There is no known antigen for this receptor. No much larger clone exists at a distance of one base, and base qualities are not known.

The receptor's source is a man aged 18 to 30 in good health. Some clones in this sample may be carry-over from other donors' samples. The chain uses TRBV5-1 and TRBJ1-1, with 9 central nucleotides matching TRBD1. The sequenced material came from naive CD4+ T cells from PBMCs. Reading the label with the study, this specimen's cell subset or site is: CD45RA+ positively selected. Read as DNA, the sequence is TGCGCCAGCAGCTTGGCCAAACTGGGACAGGGCCTGAACACTGAAGCTTTCTTT. Translated, it gives CASSLAKLGQGLNTEAFF.